This TCR beta chain emerged from a study of blood T cell repertoires in COVID-19. At least ten counts were recorded for this clone. The cohort comprised adults aged about 18 to 100 years residing in some 24 US areas. The germline V gene has CDR1 PRHDT and CDR2 FYEKMQ (reference sequence). The V end lost 1 base, the J end lost 2 bases, and 12 bases lay between the germline ends. The length of the CDR3 is 16 residues. Clones were sequenced by immunoSEQ multiplex PCR, and TCRdb holds only the in-frame ones, with some missing. The data contain some 290,000 clones, roughly 90% of them singletons. The clonotype comes from a woman under 40 who had recovered from COVID-19. The chain uses TRBV13 and TRBJ2-1; TRBD2 might be the D (6 bases). The sample consisted of PBMCs or T cells enriched from blood (not recorded which). The CDR3 sequence is CASSLVGEDPYNEQFF. The CDR3 DNA sequence: TGTGCCAGCAGCTTAGTCGGGGAGGATCCCTACAATGAGCAGTTCTTC.